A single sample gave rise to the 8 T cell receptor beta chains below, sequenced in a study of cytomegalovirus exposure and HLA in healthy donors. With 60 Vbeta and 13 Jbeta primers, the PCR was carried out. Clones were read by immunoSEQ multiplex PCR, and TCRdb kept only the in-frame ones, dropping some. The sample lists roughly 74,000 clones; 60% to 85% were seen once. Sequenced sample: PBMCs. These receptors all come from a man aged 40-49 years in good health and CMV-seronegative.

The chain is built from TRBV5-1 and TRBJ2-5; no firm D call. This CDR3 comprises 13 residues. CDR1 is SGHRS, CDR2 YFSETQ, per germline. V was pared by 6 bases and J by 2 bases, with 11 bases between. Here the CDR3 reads CASNTSPQETQYF. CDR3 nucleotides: TGCGCCAGCAACACGTCACCTCAAGAGACCCAGTACTTC.

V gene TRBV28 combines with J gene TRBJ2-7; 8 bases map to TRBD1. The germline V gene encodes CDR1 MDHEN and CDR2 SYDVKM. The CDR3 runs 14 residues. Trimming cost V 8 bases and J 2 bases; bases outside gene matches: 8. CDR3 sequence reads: CASLKDRGTYEQYF. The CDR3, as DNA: TGTGCCAGCCTCAAAGACAGGGGAACCTACGAGCAGTACTTC. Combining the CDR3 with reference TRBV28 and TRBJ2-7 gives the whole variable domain DVKVTQSSRYLVKRTGEKVFLECVQDMDHENMFWYRQDPGLGLRLIYFSYDVKMKEKGDIPEGYSVSREKKERFSLILESASTNQTSMYLCASLKDRGTYEQYFGPGTRLTVT.

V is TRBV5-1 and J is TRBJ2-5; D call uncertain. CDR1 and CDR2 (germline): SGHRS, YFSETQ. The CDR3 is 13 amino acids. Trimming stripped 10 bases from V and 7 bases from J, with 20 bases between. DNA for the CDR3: TGCGCCTCCTCCCAGGCCCCCCGTGGGACCCAGTACTTC. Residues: CASSQAPRGTQYF.

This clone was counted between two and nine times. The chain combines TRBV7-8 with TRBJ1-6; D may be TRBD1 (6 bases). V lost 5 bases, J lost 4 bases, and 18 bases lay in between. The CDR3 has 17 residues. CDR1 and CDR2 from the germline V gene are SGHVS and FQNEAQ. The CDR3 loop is CASSINTKQGYNSPLHF. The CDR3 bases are TGTGCCAGCAGCATTAATACCAAACAGGGTTATAATTCACCCCTCCACTTT. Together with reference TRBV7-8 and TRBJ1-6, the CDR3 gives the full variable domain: GAGVSQSPRYKVAKRGQDVALRCDPISGHVSLFWYQQALGQGPEFLTYFQNEAQLDKSGLPSDRFFAERPEGSVSTLKIQRTQQEDSAVYLCASSINTKQGYNSPLHFGNGTRLTVT.

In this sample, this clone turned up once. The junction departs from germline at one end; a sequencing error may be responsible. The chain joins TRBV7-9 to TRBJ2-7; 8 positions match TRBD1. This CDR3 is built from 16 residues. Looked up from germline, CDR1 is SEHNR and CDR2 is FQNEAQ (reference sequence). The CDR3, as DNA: TGTTCCAGCAGCTTAAGAGACAGGGGAGGACGCTACGAGCAGTACTTC. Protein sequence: CSSSLRDRGGRYEQYF.

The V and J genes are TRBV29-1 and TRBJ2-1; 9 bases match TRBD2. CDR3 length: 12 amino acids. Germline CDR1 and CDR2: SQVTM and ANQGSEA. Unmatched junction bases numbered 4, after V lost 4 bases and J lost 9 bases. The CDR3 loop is CSVVIAGVEQFF. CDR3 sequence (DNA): TGCAGCGTTGTTATAGCGGGAGTTGAGCAGTTCTTC.

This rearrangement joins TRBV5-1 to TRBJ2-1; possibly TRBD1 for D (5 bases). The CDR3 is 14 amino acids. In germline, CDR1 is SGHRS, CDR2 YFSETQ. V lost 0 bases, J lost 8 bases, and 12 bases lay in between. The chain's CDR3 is CASSLAKGLDEQFF. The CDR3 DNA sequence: TGCGCCAGCAGCTTGGCCAAGGGGTTGGATGAGCAGTTCTTC.

CDR3: CASRKGDRGHNEQFF. The DNA for the CDR3 is TGTGCCAGCAGAAAGGGGGACAGGGGCCACAATGAGCAGTTCTTC. The chain couples TRBV7-2 to TRBJ2-1; the match to TRBD1 covers 10 bases. Germline assignment: CDR1 SGHTA and CDR2 FQGNSA. The CDR3 spans 15 residues. Trimming removed 6 bases from V and 5 bases from J; junction bases left unmatched: 7.